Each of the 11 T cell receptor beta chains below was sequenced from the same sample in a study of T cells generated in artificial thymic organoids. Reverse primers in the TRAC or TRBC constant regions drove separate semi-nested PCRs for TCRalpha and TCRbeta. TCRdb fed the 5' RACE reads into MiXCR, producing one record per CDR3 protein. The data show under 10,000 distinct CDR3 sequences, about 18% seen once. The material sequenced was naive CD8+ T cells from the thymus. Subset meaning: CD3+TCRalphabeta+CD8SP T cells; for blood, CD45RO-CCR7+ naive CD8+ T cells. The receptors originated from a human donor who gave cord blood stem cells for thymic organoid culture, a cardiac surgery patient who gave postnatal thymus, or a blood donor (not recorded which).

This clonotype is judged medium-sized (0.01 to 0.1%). The CDR3 protein is CASSQGRGRVNEQFF. The CDR3 bases are TGTGCCAGCAGCCAAGGACGCGGGAGGGTAAATGAGCAGTTCTTC. The rearrangement uses TRBV4-2 and TRBJ2-1, with 9 positions matching TRBD2. This CDR3 has 15 residues. Germline values: CDR1 LGHNA, CDR2 YNFKEQ. V gave up 1 base and J gave up 7 bases; unmatched junction bases: 5.

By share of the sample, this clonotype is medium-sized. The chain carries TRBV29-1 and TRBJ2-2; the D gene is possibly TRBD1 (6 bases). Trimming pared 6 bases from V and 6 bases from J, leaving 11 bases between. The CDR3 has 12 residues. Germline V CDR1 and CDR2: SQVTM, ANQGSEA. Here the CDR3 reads CSVLQGPGELFF. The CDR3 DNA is TGCAGCGTCCTACAGGGACCCGGGGAGCTGTTTTTT.

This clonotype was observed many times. CDR3 in amino acids: CASSLIESITGELFF. CDR3 nucleotide sequence: TGTGCCAGCAGCTTAATTGAATCGATTACCGGGGAGCTGTTTTTT. The chain has TRBV7-7 and TRBJ2-2; D ambiguous. V shed 2 bases and J shed 5 bases, with 12 bases lying between them. The CDR3 is 15 amino acids. The V gene's germline CDR1 is SSHAT and CDR2 FNYEAQ (reference sequence).

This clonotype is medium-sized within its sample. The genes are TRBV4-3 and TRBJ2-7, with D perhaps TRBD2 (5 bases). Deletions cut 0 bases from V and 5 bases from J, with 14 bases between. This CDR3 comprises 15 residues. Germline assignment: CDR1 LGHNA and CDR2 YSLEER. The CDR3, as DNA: TGCGCCAGCAGCCAAGAATTCGGTCGGGGTGACGAGCAGTACTTC. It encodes CASSQEFGRGDEQYF.

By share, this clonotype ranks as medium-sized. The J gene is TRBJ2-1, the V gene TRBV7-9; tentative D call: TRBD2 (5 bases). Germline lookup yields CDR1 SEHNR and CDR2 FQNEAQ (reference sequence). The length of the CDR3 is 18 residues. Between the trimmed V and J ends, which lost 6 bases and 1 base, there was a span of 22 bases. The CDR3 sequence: CASRVAPARNGSYNEQFF. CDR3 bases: TGTGCCAGCAGAGTAGCGCCGGCAAGGAATGGATCCTACAATGAGCAGTTCTTC.

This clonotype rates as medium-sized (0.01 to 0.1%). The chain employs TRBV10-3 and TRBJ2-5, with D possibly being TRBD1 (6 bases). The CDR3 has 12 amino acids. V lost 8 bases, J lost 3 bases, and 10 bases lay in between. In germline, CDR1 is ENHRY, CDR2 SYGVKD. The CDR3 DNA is TGTGCCATCTCCCAGGGGAAAGAGACCCAGTACTTC. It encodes CAISQGKETQYF.

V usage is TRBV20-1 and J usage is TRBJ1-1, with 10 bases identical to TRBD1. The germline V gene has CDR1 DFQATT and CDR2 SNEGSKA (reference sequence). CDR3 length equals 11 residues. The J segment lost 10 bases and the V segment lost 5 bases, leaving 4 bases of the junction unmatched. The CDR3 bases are TGCAGTGCTCCGGGACAGGGGACAGCTTTCTTT. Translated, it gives CSAPGQGTAFF.

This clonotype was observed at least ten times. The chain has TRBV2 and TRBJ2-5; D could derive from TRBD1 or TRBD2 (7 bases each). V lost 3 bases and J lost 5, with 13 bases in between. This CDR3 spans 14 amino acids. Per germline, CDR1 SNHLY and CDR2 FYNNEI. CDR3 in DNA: TGTGCCAGCAGTGACACAGGGGAGGGTGAGACCCAGTACTTC. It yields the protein CASSDTGEGETQYF.

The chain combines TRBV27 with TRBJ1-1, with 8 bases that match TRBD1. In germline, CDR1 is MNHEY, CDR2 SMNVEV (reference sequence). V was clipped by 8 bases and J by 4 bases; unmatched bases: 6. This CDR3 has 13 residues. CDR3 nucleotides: TGTGCCAGCCGCCCGACAGGGGCCACTGAAGCTTTCTTT. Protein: CASRPTGATEAFF.

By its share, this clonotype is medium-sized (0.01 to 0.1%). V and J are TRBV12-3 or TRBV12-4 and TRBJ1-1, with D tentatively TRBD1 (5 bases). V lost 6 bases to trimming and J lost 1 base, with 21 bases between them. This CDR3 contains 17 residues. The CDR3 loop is CASRVEARVTQNTEAFF. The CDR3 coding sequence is TGTGCCAGCAGGGTGGAGGCCAGGGTGACCCAGAACACTGAAGCTTTCTTT.

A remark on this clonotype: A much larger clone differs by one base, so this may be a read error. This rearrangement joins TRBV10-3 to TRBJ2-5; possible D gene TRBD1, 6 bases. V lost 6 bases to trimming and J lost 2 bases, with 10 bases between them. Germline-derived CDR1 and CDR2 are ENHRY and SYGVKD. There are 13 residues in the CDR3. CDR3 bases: TGTGCCATCAGCCCGGGACATCAAGAGACCCAGTACTTC. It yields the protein CAISPGHQETQYF.